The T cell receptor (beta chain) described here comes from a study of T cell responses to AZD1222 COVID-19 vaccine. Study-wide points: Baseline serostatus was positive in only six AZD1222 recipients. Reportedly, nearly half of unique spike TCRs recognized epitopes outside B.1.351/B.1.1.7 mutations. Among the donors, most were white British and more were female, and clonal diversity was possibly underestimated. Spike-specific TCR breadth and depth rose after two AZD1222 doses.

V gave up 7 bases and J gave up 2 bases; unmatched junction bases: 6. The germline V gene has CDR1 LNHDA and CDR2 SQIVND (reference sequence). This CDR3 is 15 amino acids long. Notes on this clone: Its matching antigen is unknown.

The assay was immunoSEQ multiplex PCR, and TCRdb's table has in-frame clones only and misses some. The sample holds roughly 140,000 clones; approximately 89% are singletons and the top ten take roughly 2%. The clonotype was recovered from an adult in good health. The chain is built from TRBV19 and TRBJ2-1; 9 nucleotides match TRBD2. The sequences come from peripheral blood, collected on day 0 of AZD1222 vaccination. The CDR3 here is CASKLSGRPYNEQFF. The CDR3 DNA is TGTGCCAGTAAGCTTAGCGGGAGACCCTACAATGAGCAGTTCTTC.